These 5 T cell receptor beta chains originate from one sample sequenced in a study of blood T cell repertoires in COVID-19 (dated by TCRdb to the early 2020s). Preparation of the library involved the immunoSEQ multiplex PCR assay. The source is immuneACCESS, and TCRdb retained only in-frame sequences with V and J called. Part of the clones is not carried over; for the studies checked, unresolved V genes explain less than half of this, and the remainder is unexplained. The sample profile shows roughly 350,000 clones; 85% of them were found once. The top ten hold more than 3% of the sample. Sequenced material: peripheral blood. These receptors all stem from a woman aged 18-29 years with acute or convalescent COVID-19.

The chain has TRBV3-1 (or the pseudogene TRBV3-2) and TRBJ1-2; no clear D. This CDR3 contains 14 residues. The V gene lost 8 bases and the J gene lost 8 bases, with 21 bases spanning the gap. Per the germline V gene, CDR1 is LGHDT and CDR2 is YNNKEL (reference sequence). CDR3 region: CASADGLGVDGYTF. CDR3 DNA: TGTGCCAGCGCGGACGGCTTGGGAGTAGACGGCTACACCTTC.

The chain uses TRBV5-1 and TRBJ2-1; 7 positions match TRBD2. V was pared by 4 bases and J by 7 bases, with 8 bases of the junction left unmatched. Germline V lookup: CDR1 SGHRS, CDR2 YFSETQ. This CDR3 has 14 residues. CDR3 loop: CASSGAGLLNEQFF. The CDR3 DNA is TGCGCCAGCAGCGGGGCGGGACTATTAAATGAGCAGTTCTTC.

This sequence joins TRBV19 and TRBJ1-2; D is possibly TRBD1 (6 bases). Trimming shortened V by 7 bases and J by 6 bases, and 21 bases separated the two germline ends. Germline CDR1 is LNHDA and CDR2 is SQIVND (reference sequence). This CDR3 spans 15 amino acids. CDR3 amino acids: CASTYREKPNHGYTF. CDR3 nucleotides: TGTGCCAGTACGTACAGGGAAAAACCCAATCATGGCTACACCTTC.

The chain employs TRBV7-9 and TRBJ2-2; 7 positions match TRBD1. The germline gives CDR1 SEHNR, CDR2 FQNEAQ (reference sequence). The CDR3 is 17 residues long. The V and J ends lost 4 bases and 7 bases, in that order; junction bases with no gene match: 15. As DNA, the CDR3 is TGTGCCAGCAGCTCGCCACCCTCCGGGACAGAAGGCGGGGAGCTGTTTTTT. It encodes CASSSPPSGTEGGELFF.

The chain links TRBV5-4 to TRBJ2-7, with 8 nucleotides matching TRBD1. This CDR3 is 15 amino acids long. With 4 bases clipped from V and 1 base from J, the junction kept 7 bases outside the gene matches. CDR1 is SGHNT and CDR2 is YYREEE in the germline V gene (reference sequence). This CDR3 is CASSEHGQGSYEQYF. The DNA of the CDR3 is TGTGCCAGCAGCGAGCATGGACAGGGATCCTACGAGCAGTACTTC. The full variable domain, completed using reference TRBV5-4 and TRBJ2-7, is ETGVTQSPTHLIKTRGQQVTLRCSSQSGHNTVSWYQQALGQGPQFIFQYYREEENGRGNFPPRFSGLQFPNYSSELNVNALELDDSALYLCASSEHGQGSYEQYFGPGTRLTVT.